Presented here are 24 T cell receptor beta chains from one specimen sequenced in a study of cytomegalovirus exposure and HLA in healthy donors (dated by TCRdb to about 2017). Preparation of the library involved the immunoSEQ multiplex PCR assay. The multiplex PCR relied on a mix of 60 forward primers for TCR Vbeta segments and 13 reverse primers for TCR Jbeta segments. What TCRdb holds here is the immuneACCESS table cut down to in-frame rearrangements. Part of the clones is not present; checked against another copy, under half of the missing clones reflect an unresolved V gene, and the others are unexplained. This sample holds fewer than 150,000 clones; around four fifths were observed only once. The top ten constitute around 3.9% of the sample. Sequences were obtained from PBMCs. These receptors all come from a woman aged 40-49 years in good health and CMV-seronegative.

The chain carries TRBV7-9 and TRBJ1-5; 8 bases fit TRBD1. The CDR3 is 14 residues long. V trimming: 4 bases; J trimming: 3 bases; junction bases outside the gene matches: 2. Looked up from germline, CDR1 is SEHNR and CDR2 is FQNEAQ (reference sequence). In DNA, the CDR3 is TGTGCCAGCAGCTGGGGACAGGACAATCAGCCCCAGCATTTT. Residues: CASSWGQDNQPQHF.

This sequence joins TRBV28 and TRBJ2-3; maybe TRBD1 (6 bases). The V end lost 10 bases, the J end lost 6 bases, and 20 bases lay between the germline ends. Germline assignment: CDR1 MDHEN and CDR2 SYDVKM. This CDR3 region has 14 residues. CDR3 DNA sequence: TGTGCCACTGGGGGTGGACAGATCAGTGATACGCAGTATTTT. It encodes CATGGGQISDTQYF.

This clone has a single count. This sequence joins TRBV28 and TRBJ1-3; maybe TRBD1 (5 bases). V lost 2 bases and J 8 bases, leaving 16 bases between the germline ends. This CDR3 is built from 15 residues. CDR1 is MDHEN, CDR2 SYDVKM, per germline. The CDR3: CASSLRYRGEDTIYF. CDR3 nucleotides: TGTGCCAGCAGTTTACGTTATAGAGGGGAGGACACCATATATTTT.

The chain joins TRBV14 to TRBJ1-2, with 7 bases that match TRBD1. The CDR3 totals 15 residues. V trimming: 5 bases; J trimming: 4 bases; junction bases outside the gene matches: 10. The germline V gene encodes CDR1 SGHDN and CDR2 FVKESK. This CDR3 is CASSATRTGGYGYTF. Here the CDR3 DNA reads TGTGCCAGCAGCGCGACCCGGACAGGCGGCTATGGCTACACCTTC.

The rearrangement links TRBV2 to TRBJ2-1; TRBD1 aligns across 9 bases. After removal of 5 bases from V and 6 bases from J, the junction contained 5 bases not matched to a gene. This CDR3 has 14 residues. The germline CDR1 and CDR2 sequences are SNHLY and FYNNEI. CDR3 nucleotide sequence: TGTGCCAGCAGTAAGGGACAGGGTGTCAATGAGCAGTTCTTC. Translating gives CASSKGQGVNEQFF.

The V and J genes are TRBV6-6 and TRBJ2-1; TRBD2 might be the D (5 bases). The CDR3 loop spans 15 amino acids. Trimming removed 6 bases at V and 3 bases at J, with 15 bases between. Germline V gene data show CDR1 as MNHNY and CDR2 as SVGAGI (reference sequence). CDR3 sequence: CASRSYTTSYNEQFF. DNA of the CDR3: TGTGCCAGCAGGTCCTATACTACTAGCTACAATGAGCAGTTCTTC.

The chain is built from TRBV28 and TRBJ1-2, with a weak D call TRBD1 (6 bases). The V and J ends lost 10 bases and 1 base respectively, with 19 bases between them. The CDR3 consists of 15 residues. Germline V gene data show CDR1 as MDHEN and CDR2 as SYDVKM. The CDR3 DNA reads TGTGCCACCCCTAGGAGCAGGGGTTTTAACTATGGCTACACCTTC. It is translated as CATPRSRGFNYGYTF.

CDR3 nucleotide sequence: TGTGCCAGCAGCGCGGGCCCGGAGACTGAAGCTTTCTTT. Protein: CASSAGPETEAFF. The J gene is TRBJ1-1, the V gene TRBV11-2; D remains unclear. The CDR3 consists of 13 residues. Germline CDR1 SGHAT, CDR2 FQNNGV. V gave up 5 bases and J gave up 5 bases, with 12 bases separating them.

This clone was observed a single time. The chain combines TRBV5-6 with TRBJ2-7; TRBD2 matches at 11 bases. The ends lost 4 bases at V and 1 base at J; junction bases unmatched: 4. Germline V gene sequence: CDR1 SGHDT, CDR2 YYEEEE. CDR3 size: 15 residues. CDR3 sequence (DNA): TGTGCCAGCAGCCTGGGACTAGCGGCTTCCTACGAGCAGTACTTC. This translates into CASSLGLAASYEQYF.

In DNA form, the CDR3 reads TGTGCCAGCAGCTTAGCGCGACATTCCCTCCAAGCAACTAATGAAAAACTGTTTTTT. Translation: CASSLARHSLQATNEKLFF. This rearrangement joins TRBV7-6 to TRBJ1-4; D not resolved. With 0 bases removed from V and 0 bases from J, the gap between germline ends came to 17 bases. The CDR3 loop spans 19 amino acids. CDR1 and CDR2 (germline): SGHVS, FNYEAQ.

CDR3 sequence (DNA): TGTGCCAGCAGCTTAGTGCGGAATCCTAATGAAAAACTGTTTTTT. Amino acids: CASSLVRNPNEKLFF. The chain joins TRBV11-2 to TRBJ1-4; D call uncertain. V was clipped by 1 base and J by 3 bases, with 9 bases between them. The CDR3 length is 15 residues. Germline V CDR1 and CDR2: SGHAT, FQNNGV. Together with reference TRBV11-2 and TRBJ1-4, the CDR3 gives the full variable domain: EAGVAQSPRYKIIEKRQSVAFWCNPISGHATLYWYQQILGQGPKLLIQFQNNGVVDDSQLPKDRFSAERLKGVDSTLKIQPAKLEDSAVYLCASSLVRNPNEKLFFGSGTQLSVL.

The CDR3 spells CASGRGFYSYEQYF. Here the CDR3 DNA reads TGTGCCAGCGGAAGGGGATTTTACTCCTACGAGCAGTACTTC. The chain uses TRBV2 and TRBJ2-7, with D tentatively TRBD1 (5 bases). Germline loops: CDR1 SNHLY, CDR2 FYNNEI. The CDR3 loop spans 14 amino acids. V shed 8 bases and J shed 0 bases, with 14 bases lying between them.

The rearrangement uses TRBV7-3 and TRBJ2-3; D gene ambiguous. CDR3 size: 15 residues. V lost 5 bases to trimming and J lost 0 bases, with 12 bases between them. Per the germline V gene, CDR1 is SGHTA and CDR2 is FQGTGA. CDR3 residues: CASSPSFLSTDTQYF. The CDR3, as DNA: TGTGCCAGCAGCCCTTCCTTTCTTAGCACAGATACGCAGTATTTT.

This clone was seen a handful of times. The rearrangement joins TRBV7-8 to TRBJ2-5, with D hard to call. From germline, CDR1 is SGHVS and CDR2 FQNEAQ. V was pared by 5 bases and J by 5 bases, with 9 bases between. The CDR3 runs to 12 residues. This CDR3 is CASSPYSETQYF. Here the CDR3 DNA reads TGTGCCAGCAGCCCCTATAGTGAGACCCAGTACTTC.

This clone was found once. V usage is TRBV29-1 and J usage is TRBJ2-1, with TRBD2 identical over 12 bases. This CDR3 is built from 18 residues. With 4 bases clipped from V and 0 bases from J, the junction kept 10 bases outside the gene matches. The germline gives CDR1 SQVTM, CDR2 ANQGSEA. The CDR3 loop is CSVVPSGGDQPSYNEQFF. The CDR3 nucleotides are TGCAGCGTTGTCCCTAGCGGGGGGGACCAGCCCTCCTACAATGAGCAGTTCTTC.

This chain joins TRBV7-2 and TRBJ2-7, with TRBD1 matching 9 bases. Germline V lookup: CDR1 SGHTA, CDR2 FQGNSA. After removal of 4 bases from V and 4 bases from J, the junction contained 5 bases not matched to a gene. This CDR3 is built from 14 residues. CDR3 nucleotides: TGTGCCAGCAGCTGGAACAGGGGGCGTTACGAGCAGTACTTC. Protein sequence: CASSWNRGRYEQYF.

V usage is TRBV19 and J usage is TRBJ1-2, with D perhaps TRBD1 (5 bases). The CDR3 covers 12 residues. Trimming pared 5 bases from V and 3 bases from J, leaving 7 bases between. Germline V lookup: CDR1 LNHDA, CDR2 SQIVND (reference sequence). CDR3 bases: TGTGCCAGTAGTTTCAGGGACTATGGCTACACCTTC. It yields the protein CASSFRDYGYTF.

The chain joins TRBV11-2 to TRBJ2-4, with a possible D match to TRBD2 (6 bases). The germline gives CDR1 SGHAT, CDR2 FQNNGV. The CDR3 runs 14 residues. Trimming removed 1 base from V and 6 bases from J, with 10 bases in between. This CDR3 is CASSLVGGRNIQYF. CDR3 coding DNA: TGTGCCAGCAGCTTAGTCGGAGGGCGAAACATTCAGTACTTC.

Comments on this clone: Other DNA sequences in this sample translate to the same CDR3. This sequence joins TRBV5-1 and TRBJ2-5; no definite D call. Trimming took 0 bases from V and 2 from J, leaving 5 bases between them. CDR1 is SGHRS, CDR2 YFSETQ, per germline. The CDR3 covers 13 residues. CDR3 coding DNA: TGCGCCAGCAGCTTGGGGCAACAAGAGACCCAGTACTTC. Translating it yields CASSLGQQETQYF.

The J gene is TRBJ2-7, the V gene TRBV4-2; 7 bases align to TRBD1. CDR3 length equals 17 residues. The V segment lost 2 bases and the J segment 3 bases; nucleotides outside the gene matches: 13. CDR1 is LGHNA, CDR2 YNFKEQ, per germline. In DNA, the CDR3 is TGTGCCAGCAGCCAACTGGATCCGGGACAGCAAAACTACGAGCAGTACTTC. Translation gives CASSQLDPGQQNYEQYF.

This chain uses TRBV28 with TRBJ2-7, with 9 bases fitting TRBD2. The CDR3 sequence is 16 residues long. Losses at the gene ends were 3 bases for V and 1 base for J; bases not matched to a gene: 7. CDR1 is MDHEN and CDR2 is SYDVKM in the germline V gene. The CDR3 reads CASSFHLAGLSYEQYF. DNA for the CDR3: TGTGCCAGCAGTTTTCATCTAGCGGGACTGTCCTACGAGCAGTACTTC.

The chain uses TRBV5-1 and TRBJ2-2; perhaps TRBD1 as D (5 bases). Germline V gene data show CDR1 as SGHRS and CDR2 as YFSETQ. The CDR3 extends over 15 amino acids. The V and J ends lost 4 bases and 2 bases respectively, with 12 bases between them. The CDR3 loop is CASSPGILNTGELFF. The DNA of the CDR3 is TGCGCCAGCAGCCCAGGGATCTTAAACACCGGGGAGCTGTTTTTT.

The rearrangement uses TRBV19 and TRBJ1-3, with D possibly being TRBD1 (6 bases). The CDR3 covers 12 residues. The V gene's germline CDR1 is LNHDA and CDR2 SQIVND (reference sequence). The CDR3 region has the DNA TGTGGCTCCAGGGGATCTGGAAACACCATATATTTT. Amino acids: CGSRGSGNTIYF.

The chain is built from TRBV9 and TRBJ2-2; a possible D gene is TRBD1 (5 bases). V shed 4 bases and J shed 0 bases, with 10 bases lying between them. From germline, CDR1 is SGDLS and CDR2 YYNGEE. The CDR3 is made up of 15 amino acids. The CDR3, as DNA: TGTGCCAGCAGCCCCACAGGAACGAACACCGGGGAGCTGTTTTTT. Protein: CASSPTGTNTGELFF.